This TCR beta chain was sequenced for a study of shared clonotypes between healthy human individuals. This CDR3 comprises 14 residues. The V end lost 2 bases, the J end lost 4 bases, and 12 bases lay between the germline ends. The germline gives CDR1 SGDLS, CDR2 YYNGEE. Both subsets, CD45RA+ naive and CD45RA-negative memory, were split from the CD4+ cells. Libraries were prepared by immunoSEQ multiplex PCR; TCRdb keeps only in-frame clonotypes and omits some of them. The sample has 950,000 to 1,300,000 clones, around 76% seen once. This sequence joins TRBV9 and TRBJ1-2, with D possibly matching TRBD1 (5 bases). The source material was memory CD4+ T cells sorted from blood. The sample's subset: CD45RA-negative fraction. The origin of this receptor is a man between 18 and 29 years old in good health. DNA of the CDR3: TGTGCCAGCAGCGTTTCCGGGACCATCTATGGCTACACCTTC. Its protein is CASSVSGTIYGYTF. Full variable domain (rest looked up from reference TRBV9 and TRBJ1-2): DSGVTQTPKHLITATGQRVTLRCSPRSGDLSVYWYQQSLDQGLQFLIQYYNGEERAKGNILERFSAQQFPDLHSELNLSSLELGDSALYFCASSVSGTIYGYTFGSGTRLTVV.